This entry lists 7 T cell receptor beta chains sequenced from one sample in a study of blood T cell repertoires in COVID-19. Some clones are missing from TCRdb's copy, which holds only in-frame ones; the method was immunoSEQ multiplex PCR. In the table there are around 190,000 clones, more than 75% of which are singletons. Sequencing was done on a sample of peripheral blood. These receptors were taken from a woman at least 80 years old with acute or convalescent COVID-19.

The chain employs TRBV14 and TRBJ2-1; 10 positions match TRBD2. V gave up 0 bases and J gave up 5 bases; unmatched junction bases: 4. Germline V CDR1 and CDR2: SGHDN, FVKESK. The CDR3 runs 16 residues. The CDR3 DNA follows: TGTGCCAGCAGCCAAGATCGGCTAGCGGGAGACAATGAGCAGTTCTTC. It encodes CASSQDRLAGDNEQFF.

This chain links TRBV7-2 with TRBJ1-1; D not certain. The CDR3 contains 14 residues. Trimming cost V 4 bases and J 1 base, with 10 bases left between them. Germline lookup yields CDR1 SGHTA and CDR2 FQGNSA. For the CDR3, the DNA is TGTGCCAGCAGCTCAACTATGGGGAACACTGAAGCTTTCTTT. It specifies CASSSTMGNTEAFF.

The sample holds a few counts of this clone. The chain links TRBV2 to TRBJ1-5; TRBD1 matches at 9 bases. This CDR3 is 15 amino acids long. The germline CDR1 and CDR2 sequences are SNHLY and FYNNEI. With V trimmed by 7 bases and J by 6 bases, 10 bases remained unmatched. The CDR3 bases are TGTGCCAGCACCGGATTGGACAGGGGAGCTCAGCCCCAGCATTTT. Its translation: CASTGLDRGAQPQHF.

The CDR3 DNA follows: TGTGCCAGCAGCTCGCAAGGGGCGGTCTCCTACAATGAGCAGTTCTTC. Encoded protein: CASSSQGAVSYNEQFF. The V and J genes are TRBV7-8 and TRBJ2-1; D possibly corresponds to TRBD1 (5 bases). Germline CDR1 SGHVS, CDR2 FQNEAQ. With 4 bases removed from V and 0 bases from J, the gap between germline ends came to 13 bases. This CDR3 comprises 16 residues. The full variable domain, completed using reference TRBV7-8 and TRBJ2-1, is GAGVSQSPRYKVAKRGQDVALRCDPISGHVSLFWYQQALGQGPEFLTYFQNEAQLDKSGLPSDRFFAERPEGSVSTLKIQRTQQEDSAVYLCASSSQGAVSYNEQFFGPGTRLTVL.

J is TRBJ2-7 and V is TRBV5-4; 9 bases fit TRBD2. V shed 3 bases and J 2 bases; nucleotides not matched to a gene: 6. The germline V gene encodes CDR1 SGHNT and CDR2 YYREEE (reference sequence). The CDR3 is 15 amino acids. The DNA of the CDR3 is TGTGCCAGCAGCTCGCTAGCGGGAAGTACCTACGAGCAGTACTTC. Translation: CASSSLAGSTYEQYF. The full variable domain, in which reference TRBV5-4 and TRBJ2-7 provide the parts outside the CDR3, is ETGVTQSPTHLIKTRGQQVTLRCSSQSGHNTVSWYQQALGQGPQFIFQYYREEENGRGNFPPRFSGLQFPNYSSELNVNALELDDSALYLCASSSLAGSTYEQYFGPGTRLTVT.

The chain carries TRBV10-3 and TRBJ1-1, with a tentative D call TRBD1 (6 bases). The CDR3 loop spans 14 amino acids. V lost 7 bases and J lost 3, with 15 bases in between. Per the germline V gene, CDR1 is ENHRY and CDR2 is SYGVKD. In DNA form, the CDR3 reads TGTGCCATCACTCTAACAGGGCTGGACACTGAAGCTTTCTTT. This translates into CAITLTGLDTEAFF.

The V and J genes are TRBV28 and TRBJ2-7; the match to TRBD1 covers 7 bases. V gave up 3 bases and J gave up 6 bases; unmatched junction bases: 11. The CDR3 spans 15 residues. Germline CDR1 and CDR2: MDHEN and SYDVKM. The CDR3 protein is CASSFGDRRISEQYF. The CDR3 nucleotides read TGTGCCAGCAGTTTTGGGGACAGAAGGATATCCGAGCAGTACTTC.